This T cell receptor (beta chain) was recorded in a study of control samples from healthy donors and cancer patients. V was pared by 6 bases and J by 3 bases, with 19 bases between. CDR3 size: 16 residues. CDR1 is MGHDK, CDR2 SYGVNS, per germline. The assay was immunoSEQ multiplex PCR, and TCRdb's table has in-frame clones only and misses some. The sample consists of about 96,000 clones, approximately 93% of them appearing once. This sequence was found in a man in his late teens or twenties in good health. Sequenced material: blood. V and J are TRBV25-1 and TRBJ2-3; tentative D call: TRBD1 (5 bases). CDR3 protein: CASSDSRAAETDTQYF. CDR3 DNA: TGTGCCAGCAGCGATTCCAGGGCAGCTGAAACAGATACGCAGTATTTT.